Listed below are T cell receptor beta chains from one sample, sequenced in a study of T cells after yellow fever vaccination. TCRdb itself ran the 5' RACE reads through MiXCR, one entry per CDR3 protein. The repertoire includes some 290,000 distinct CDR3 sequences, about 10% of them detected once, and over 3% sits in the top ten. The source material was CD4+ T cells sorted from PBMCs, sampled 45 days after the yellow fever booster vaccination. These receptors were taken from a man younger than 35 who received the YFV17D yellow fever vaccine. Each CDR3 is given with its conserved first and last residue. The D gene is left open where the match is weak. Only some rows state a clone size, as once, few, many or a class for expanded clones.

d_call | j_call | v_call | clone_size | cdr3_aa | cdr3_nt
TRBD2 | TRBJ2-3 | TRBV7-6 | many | CASSVLAGGVTDTQYF | TGTGCCAGCAGCGTACTAGCGGGGGGAGTCACAGATACGCAGTATTTT
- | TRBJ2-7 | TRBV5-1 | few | CASTSIWSYEQYF | TGCGCCAGCACCTCCATTTGGTCCTACGAGCAGTACTTC
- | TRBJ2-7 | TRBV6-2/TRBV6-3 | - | CASRDFYEQYF | TGTGCCAGCAGGGATTTCTACGAGCAGTACTTC
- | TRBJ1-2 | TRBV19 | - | CASRNLPTDLSRYTF | TGTGCCAGTAGGAATCTCCCGACGGACCTATCTCGCTACACCTTC
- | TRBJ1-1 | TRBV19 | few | CASSRGPEAFF | TGTGCCAGTAGTCGGGGGCCTGAAGCTTTCTTT
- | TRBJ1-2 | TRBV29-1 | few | CSAEGMGYGYTF | TGCAGCGCCGAGGGTATGGGCTATGGCTACACCTTC
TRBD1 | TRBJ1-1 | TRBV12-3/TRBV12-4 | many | CASSLGDRGTEAFF | TGTGCCAGCAGTTTAGGAGACAGGGGCACTGAAGCTTTCTTT
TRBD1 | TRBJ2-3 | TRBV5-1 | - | CASSLGDRAGDTQYF | TGCGCCAGCAGCTTGGGGGACAGGGCCGGCGATACGCAGTATTTT
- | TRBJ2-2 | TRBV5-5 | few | CASSRTVANTGELFF | TGTGCCAGCAGCCGGACAGTCGCGAACACCGGGGAGCTGTTTTTT
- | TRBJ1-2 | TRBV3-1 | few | CASSQGLQGYGYTF | TGTGCCAGCAGCCAGGGTCTACAGGGTTACGGCTACACCTTC
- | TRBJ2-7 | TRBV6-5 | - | CASTNGGGWYF | TGTGCCAGCACCAACGGGGGCGGGTGGTACTTC
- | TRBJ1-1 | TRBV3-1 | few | CASSQEPDLNTEAFF | TGTGCCAGCAGCCAAGAACCAGACCTGAACACTGAAGCTTTCTTT
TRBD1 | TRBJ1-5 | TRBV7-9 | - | CASSSPGQDNQPQHF | TGTGCCAGCAGCTCACCGGGACAGGACAATCAGCCCCAGCATTTT
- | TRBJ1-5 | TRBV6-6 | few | CASRTRVEVQPQHF | TGTGCCAGCAGAACCAGGGTGGAGGTTCAGCCCCAGCATTTT
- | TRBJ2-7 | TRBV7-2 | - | CASSLGFSLSYEQYF | TGTGCCAGCAGCTTAGGCTTTTCCCTTTCCTACGAGCAGTACTTC
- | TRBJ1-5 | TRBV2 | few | CASSVQGTRGNQPQHF | TGTGCCAGCAGTGTCCAAGGTACCCGGGGCAATCAGCCCCAGCATTTT
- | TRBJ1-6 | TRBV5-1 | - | CASSLSGPINSPLHF | TGCGCCAGCAGCTTGTCCGGGCCAATAAATTCACCCCTCCACTTT
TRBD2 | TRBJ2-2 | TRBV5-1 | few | CASSLSSGGNTGELFF | TGCGCCAGCAGCTTGTCTAGCGGGGGGAACACCGGGGAGCTGTTTTTT
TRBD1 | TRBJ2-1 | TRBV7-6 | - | CASSRGTGDNEQFF | TGTGCCAGCAGCCGTGGGACAGGGGACAATGAGCAGTTCTTC
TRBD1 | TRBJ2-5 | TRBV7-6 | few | CASSLGTTGGGKTQYF | TGTGCCAGCAGCCTGGGGACGACAGGGGGCGGGAAGACCCAGTACTTC
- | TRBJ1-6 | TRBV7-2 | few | CASSLVRGVGPLHF | TGTGCCAGCAGCTTAGTAAGGGGGGTTGGACCCCTCCACTTT
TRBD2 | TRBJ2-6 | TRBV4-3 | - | CASSQEGLAGTGANVLTF | TGCGCCAGCAGCCAAGAGGGCCTAGCGGGGACTGGGGCCAACGTCCTGACTTTC
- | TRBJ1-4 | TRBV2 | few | CASSGEGGEKLFF | TGTGCCAGCAGTGGAGAGGGGGGCGAAAAACTGTTTTTT
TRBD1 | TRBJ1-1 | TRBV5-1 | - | CASSWGQGAEAFF | TGCGCCAGCAGCTGGGGACAGGGGGCTGAAGCTTTCTTT
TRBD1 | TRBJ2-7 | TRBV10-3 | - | CAIRGDRSSYEQYF | TGTGCCATCAGGGGGGACAGGAGCTCCTACGAGCAGTACTTC
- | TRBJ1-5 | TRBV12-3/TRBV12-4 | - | CASRRTDSNQPQHF | TGTGCCAGCAGGCGGACAGATAGCAATCAGCCCCAGCATTTT
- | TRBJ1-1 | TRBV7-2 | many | CASSAKRGETEAFF | TGTGCCAGCAGCGCTAAGCGGGGAGAGACTGAAGCTTTCTTT
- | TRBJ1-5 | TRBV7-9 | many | CASSFTGYQPQHF | TGTGCCAGCAGCTTCACAGGGTATCAGCCCCAGCATTTT
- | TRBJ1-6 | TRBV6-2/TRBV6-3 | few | CASSRHGRNSPLHF | TGTGCCAGCAGTCGACACGGTAGGAATTCACCCCTCCACTTT
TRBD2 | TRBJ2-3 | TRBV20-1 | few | CSALQAGDSTDTQYF | TGCAGTGCTTTACAAGCGGGGGATAGCACAGATACGCAGTATTTT
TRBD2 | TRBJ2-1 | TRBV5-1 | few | CASSLASGGADEQFF | TGCGCCAGCAGCTTGGCTAGCGGGGGGGCCGATGAGCAGTTCTTC
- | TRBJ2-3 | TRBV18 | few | CASSPTGTPVRVSTDTQYF | TGTGCCAGCTCACCGACCGGGACACCGGTTAGAGTGAGCACAGATACGCAGTATTTT
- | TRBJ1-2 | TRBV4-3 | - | CASSQEGRGRGSYGYTF | TGCGCCAGCAGCCAAGAGGGGCGGGGCAGGGGCTCCTATGGCTACACCTTC
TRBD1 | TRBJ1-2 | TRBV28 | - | CASSFGDRVFSGYTF | TGTGCCAGCAGTTTCGGGGACAGGGTTTTCTCTGGCTACACCTTC
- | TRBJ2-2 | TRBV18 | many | CASSPPLRGNTGELFF | TGTGCCAGCTCACCACCCCTGAGGGGGAACACCGGGGAGCTGTTTTTT
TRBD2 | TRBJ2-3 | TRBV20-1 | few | CSASLTSGETDTQYF | TGCAGTGCTTCCCTGACTAGCGGGGAAACAGATACGCAGTATTTT
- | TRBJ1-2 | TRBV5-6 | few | CASSMRGPTYGYTF | TGTGCCAGCAGCATGAGAGGACCGACATATGGCTACACCTTC